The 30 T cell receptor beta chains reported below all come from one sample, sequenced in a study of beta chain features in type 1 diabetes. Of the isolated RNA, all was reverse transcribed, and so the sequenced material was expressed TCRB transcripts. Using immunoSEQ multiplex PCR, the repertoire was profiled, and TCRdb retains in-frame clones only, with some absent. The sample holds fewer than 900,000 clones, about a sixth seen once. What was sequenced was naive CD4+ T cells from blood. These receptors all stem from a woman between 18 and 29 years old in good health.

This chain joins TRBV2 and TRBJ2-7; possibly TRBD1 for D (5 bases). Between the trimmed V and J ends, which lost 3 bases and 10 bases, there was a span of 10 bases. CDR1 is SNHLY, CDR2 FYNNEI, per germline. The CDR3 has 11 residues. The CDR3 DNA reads TGTGCCAGCAGTGAGAAGGGGTCACAGTACTTC. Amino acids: CASSEKGSQYF. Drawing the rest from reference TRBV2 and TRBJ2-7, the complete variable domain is EPEVTQTPSHQVTQMGQEVILRCVPISNHLYFYWYRQILGQKVEFLVSFYNNEISEKSEIFDDQFSVERPDGSNFTLKIRSTKLEDSAMYFCASSEKGSQYFGPGTRLTVT.

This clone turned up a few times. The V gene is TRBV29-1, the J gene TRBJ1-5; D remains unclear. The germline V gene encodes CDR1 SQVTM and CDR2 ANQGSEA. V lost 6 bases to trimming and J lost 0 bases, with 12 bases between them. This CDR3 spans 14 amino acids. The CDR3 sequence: CSVSIGYSNQPQHF. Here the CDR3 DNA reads TGCAGCGTCAGTATCGGTTATAGCAATCAGCCCCAGCATTTT.

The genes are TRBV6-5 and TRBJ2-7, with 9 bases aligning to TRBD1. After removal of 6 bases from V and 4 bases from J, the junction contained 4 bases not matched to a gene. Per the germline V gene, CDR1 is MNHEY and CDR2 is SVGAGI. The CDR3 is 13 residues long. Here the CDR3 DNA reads TGTGCCAGCAGGGGACAGGGAAAATACGAGCAGTACTTC. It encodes CASRGQGKYEQYF.

CDR3 coding DNA: TGTGCCATCACACGGGGGTCTGAAGCTTTCTTT. As protein: CAITRGSEAFF. The rearrangement links TRBV10-3 to TRBJ1-1, with TRBD1 as a possible D gene (5 bases). The CDR3 consists of 11 residues. Germline V gives CDR1 ENHRY, CDR2 SYGVKD. V was shortened by 7 bases and J by 6 bases, with 9 bases between the two germline ends.

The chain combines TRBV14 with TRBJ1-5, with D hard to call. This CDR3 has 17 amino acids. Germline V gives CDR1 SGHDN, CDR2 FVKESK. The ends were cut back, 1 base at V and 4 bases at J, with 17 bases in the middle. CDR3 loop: CASSQVLPDLGNQPQHF. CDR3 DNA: TGTGCCAGCAGCCAAGTCCTTCCGGACCTGGGGAATCAGCCCCAGCATTTT.

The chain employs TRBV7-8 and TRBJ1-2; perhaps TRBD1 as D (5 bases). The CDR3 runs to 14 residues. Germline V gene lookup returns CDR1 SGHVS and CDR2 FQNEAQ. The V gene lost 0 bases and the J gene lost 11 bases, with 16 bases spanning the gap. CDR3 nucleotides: TGTGCCAGCAGCTTAGCCTCTTTGGGGGGAAGATACACCTTC. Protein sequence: CASSLASLGGRYTF.

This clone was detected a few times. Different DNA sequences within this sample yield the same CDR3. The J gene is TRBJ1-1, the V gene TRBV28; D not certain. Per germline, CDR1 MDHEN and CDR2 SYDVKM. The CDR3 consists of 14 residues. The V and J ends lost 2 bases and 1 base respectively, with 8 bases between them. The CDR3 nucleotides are TGTGCCAGCAGTTTACCAGGAAGGAACACTGAAGCTTTCTTT. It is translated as CASSLPGRNTEAFF.

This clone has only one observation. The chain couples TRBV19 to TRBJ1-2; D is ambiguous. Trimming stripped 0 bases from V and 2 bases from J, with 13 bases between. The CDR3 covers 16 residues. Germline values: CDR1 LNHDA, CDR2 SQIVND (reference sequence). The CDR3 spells CASSIDLRTLNYGYTF. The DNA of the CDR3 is TGTGCCAGTAGTATAGATTTGAGGACTTTGAACTATGGCTACACCTTC.

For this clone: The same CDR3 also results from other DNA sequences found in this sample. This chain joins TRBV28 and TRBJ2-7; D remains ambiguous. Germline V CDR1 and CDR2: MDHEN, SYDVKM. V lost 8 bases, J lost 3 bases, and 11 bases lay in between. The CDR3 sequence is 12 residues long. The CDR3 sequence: CASSLTYYEQYF. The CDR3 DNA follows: TGTGCCAGCTCCTTAACGTACTACGAGCAGTACTTC.

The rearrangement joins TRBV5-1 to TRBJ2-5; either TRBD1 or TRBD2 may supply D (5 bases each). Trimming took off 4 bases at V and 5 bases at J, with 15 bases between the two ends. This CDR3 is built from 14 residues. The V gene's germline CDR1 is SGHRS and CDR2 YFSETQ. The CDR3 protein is CASSRDGKGETQYF. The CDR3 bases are TGCGCCAGCAGCCGGGACGGCAAGGGGGAGACCCAGTACTTC.

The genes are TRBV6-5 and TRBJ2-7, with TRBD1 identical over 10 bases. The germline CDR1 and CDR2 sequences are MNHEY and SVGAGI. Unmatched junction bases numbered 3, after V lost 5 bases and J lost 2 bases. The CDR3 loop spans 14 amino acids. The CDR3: CASSPGQGTYEQYF. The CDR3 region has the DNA TGTGCCAGCAGTCCGGGACAGGGGACCTACGAGCAGTACTTC.

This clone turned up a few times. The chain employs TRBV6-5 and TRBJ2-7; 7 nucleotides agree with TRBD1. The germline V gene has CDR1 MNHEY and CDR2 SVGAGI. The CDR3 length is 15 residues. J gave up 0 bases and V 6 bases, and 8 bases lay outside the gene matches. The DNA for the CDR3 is TGTGCCAGCAGCCAGACAGGGTCGAACTCCTACGAGCAGTACTTC. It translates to CASSQTGSNSYEQYF.

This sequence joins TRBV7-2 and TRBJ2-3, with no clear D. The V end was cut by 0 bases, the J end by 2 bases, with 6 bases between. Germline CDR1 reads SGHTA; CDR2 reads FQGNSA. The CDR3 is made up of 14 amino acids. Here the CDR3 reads CASSLASNTDTQYF. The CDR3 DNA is TGTGCCAGCAGCTTAGCGTCTAACACAGATACGCAGTATTTT.

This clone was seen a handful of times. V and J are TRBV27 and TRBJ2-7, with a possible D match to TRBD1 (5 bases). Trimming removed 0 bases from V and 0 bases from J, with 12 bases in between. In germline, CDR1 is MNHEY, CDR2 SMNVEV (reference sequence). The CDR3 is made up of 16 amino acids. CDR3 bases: TGTGCCAGCAGTTTATCGCCCCAAGGGGCCTCCTACGAGCAGTACTTC. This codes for CASSLSPQGASYEQYF.

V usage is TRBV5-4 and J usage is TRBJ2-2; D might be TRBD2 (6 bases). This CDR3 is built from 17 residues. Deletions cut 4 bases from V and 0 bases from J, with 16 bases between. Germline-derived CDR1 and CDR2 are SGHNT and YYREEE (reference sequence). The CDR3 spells CASSPDPGLANTGELFF. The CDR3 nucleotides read TGTGCCAGCAGCCCGGATCCGGGACTCGCGAACACCGGGGAGCTGTTTTTT.

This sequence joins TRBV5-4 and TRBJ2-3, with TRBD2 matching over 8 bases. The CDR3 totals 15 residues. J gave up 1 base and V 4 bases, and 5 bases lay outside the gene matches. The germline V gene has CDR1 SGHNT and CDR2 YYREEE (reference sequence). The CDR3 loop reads CASSLRAGGTDTQYF. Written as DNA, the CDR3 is TGTGCCAGCAGCCTAAGAGCGGGAGGCACAGATACGCAGTATTTT.

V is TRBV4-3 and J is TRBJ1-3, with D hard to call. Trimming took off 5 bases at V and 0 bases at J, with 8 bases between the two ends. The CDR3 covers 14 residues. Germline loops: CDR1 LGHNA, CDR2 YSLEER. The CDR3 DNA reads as TGCGCCAGCAGCGCGGTCGTCTCTGGAAACACCATATATTTT. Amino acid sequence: CASSAVVSGNTIYF.

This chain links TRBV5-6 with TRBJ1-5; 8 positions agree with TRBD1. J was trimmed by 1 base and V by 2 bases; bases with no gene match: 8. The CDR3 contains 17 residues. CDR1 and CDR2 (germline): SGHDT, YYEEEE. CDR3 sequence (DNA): TGTGCCAGCAGCTTTCGACAGGGGATAGTAAGCAATCAGCCCCAGCATTTT. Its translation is CASSFRQGIVSNQPQHF.

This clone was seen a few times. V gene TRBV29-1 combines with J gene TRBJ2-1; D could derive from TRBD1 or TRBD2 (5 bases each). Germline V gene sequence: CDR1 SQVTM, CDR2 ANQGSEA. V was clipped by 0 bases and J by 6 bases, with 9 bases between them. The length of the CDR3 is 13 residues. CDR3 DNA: TGCAGCGTTGAAGATGGGGGTGGCAATGAGCAGTTCTTC. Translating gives CSVEDGGGNEQFF.

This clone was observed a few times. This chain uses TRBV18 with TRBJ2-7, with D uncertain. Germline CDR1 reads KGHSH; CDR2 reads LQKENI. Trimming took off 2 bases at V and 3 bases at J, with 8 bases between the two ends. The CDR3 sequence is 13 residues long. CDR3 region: CASSPSRGYEQYF. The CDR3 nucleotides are TGTGCCAGCTCACCAAGCCGCGGCTACGAGCAGTACTTC.

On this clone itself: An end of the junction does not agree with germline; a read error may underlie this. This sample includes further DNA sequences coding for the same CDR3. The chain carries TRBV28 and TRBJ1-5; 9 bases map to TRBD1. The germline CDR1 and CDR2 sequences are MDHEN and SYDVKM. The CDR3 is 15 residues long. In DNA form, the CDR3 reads TGTGCCAGCAGCTTATCCGGGACAGGGAATCAGCCCCAGCATTTT. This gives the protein CASSLSGTGNQPQHF.

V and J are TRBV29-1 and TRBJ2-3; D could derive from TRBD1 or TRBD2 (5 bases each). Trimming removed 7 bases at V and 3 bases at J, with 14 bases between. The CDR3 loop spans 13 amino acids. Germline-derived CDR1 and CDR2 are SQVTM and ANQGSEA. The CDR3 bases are TGCAGCGCCGGGGCTCTGTTAACAGATACGCAGTATTTT. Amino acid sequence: CSAGALLTDTQYF.

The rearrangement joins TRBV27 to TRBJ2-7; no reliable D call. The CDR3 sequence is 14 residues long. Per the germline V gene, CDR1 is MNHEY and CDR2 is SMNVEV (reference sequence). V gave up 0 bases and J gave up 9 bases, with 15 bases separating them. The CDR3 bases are TGTGCCAGCAGTTTATCCGGGCGCTCTTCCACGCAGTACTTC. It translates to CASSLSGRSSTQYF.

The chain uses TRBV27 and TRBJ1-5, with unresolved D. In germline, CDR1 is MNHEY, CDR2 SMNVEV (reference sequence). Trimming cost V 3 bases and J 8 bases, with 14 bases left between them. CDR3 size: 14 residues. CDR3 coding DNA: TGTGCCAGCAGTTTCTCACGGATAGCCGAGCCCCAGCATTTT. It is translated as CASSFSRIAEPQHF.

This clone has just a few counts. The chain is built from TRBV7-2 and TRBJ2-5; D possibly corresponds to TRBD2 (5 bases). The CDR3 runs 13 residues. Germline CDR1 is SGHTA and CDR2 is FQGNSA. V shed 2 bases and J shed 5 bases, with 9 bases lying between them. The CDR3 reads CASSLHRGETQYF. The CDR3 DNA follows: TGTGCCAGCAGCTTACATCGAGGGGAGACCCAGTACTTC. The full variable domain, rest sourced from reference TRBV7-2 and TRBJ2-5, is GAGVSQSPSNKVTEKGKDVELRCDPISGHTALYWYRQSLGQGLEFLIYFQGNSAPDKSGLPSDRFSAERTGGSVSTLTIQRTQQEDSAVYLCASSLHRGETQYFGPGTRLLVL.

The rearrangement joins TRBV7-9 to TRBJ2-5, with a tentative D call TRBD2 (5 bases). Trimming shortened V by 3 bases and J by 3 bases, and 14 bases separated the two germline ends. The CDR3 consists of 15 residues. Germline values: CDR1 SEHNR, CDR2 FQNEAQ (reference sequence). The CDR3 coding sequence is TGTGCCAGCAGCTTCGGGAACCGGGTCGAAGAGACCCAGTACTTC. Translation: CASSFGNRVEETQYF.

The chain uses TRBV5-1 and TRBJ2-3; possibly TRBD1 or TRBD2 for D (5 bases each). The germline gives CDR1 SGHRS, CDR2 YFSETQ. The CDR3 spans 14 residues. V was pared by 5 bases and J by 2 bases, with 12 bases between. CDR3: CASSTGATTDTQYF. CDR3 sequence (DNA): TGCGCCAGCAGTACCGGGGCCACCACAGATACGCAGTATTTT.

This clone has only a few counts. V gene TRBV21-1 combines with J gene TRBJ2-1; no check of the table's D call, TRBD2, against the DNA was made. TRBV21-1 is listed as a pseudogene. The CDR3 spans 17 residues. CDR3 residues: CASSKNGQGEDYNEQFF. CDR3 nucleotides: TGTGCCAGCAGCAAAAACGGGCAAGGGGAGGACTACAATGAGCAGTTCTTC.

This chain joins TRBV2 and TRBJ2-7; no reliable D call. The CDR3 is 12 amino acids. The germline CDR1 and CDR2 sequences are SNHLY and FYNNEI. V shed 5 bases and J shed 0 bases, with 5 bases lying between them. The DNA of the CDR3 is TGTGCCAGCAGTCCGAGCTCCTACGAGCAGTACTTC. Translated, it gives CASSPSSYEQYF.

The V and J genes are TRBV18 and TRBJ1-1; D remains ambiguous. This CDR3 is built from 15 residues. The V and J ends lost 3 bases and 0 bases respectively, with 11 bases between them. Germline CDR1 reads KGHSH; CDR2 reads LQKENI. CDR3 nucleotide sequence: TGTGCCAGCTCACCGTTCGGATGGTTGAACACTGAAGCTTTCTTT. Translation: CASSPFGWLNTEAFF.